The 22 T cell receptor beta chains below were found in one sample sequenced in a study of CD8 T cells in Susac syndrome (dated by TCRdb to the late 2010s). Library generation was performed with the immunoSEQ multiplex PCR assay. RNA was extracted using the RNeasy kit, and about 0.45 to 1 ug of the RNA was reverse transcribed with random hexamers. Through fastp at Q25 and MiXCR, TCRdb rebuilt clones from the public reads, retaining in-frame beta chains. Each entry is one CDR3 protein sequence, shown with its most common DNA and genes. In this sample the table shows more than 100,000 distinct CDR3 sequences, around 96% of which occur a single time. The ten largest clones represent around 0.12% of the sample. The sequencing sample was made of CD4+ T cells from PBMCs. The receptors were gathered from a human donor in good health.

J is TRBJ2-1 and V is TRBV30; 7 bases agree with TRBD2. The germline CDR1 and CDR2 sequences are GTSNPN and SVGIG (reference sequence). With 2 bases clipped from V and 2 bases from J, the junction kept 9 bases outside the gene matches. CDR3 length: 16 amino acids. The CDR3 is CAWSIVGRAPYNEQFF. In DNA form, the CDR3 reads TGTGCCTGGAGTATTGTGGGGAGGGCCCCCTACAATGAGCAGTTCTTC.

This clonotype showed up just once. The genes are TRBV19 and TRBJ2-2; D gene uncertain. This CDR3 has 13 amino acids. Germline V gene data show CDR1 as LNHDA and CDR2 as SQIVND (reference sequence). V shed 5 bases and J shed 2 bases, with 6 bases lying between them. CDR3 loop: CASSDLNTGELFF. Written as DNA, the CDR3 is TGTGCCAGTAGTGATCTAAACACCGGGGAGCTGTTTTTT.

DNA of the CDR3: TGTGCCAGCAGCCAAGATGGGGCTAGCGCCTTTATCAAGTTCTTC. Protein product: CASSQDGASAFIKFF. V is TRBV4-2 and J is TRBJ2-1; D possibly corresponds to TRBD2 (6 bases). This CDR3 is built from 15 residues. CDR1 and CDR2 from the germline V gene are LGHNA and YNFKEQ. Between the trimmed V and J ends, which lost 0 bases and 14 bases, there was a span of 20 bases.

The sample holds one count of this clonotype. CDR3 nucleotide sequence: TGTGCCAGCTCCCCCAGGGCGGGAGGTGACGAGCAGTACTTC. Translation gives CASSPRAGGDEQYF. The chain has TRBV18 and TRBJ2-7; 8 nucleotides line up with TRBD2. Looked up from germline, CDR1 is KGHSH and CDR2 is LQKENI. V lost 6 bases to trimming and J lost 5 bases; unmatched junction nucleotides: 9. The length of the CDR3 is 14 residues.

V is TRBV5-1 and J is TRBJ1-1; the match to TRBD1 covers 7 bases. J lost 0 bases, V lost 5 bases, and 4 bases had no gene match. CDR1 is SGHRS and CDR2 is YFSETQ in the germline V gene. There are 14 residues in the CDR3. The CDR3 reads CASRPDRLNTEAFF. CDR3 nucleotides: TGCGCCAGCAGACCGGACAGGTTGAACACTGAAGCTTTCTTT.

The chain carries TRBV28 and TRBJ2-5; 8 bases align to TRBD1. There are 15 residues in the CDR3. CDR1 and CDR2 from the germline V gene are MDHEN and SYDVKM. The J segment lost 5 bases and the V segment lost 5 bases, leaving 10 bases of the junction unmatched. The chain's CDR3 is CASSGAGGGEETQYF. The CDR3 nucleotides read TGTGCCAGCAGTGGGGCAGGGGGCGGAGAGGAGACCCAGTACTTC.

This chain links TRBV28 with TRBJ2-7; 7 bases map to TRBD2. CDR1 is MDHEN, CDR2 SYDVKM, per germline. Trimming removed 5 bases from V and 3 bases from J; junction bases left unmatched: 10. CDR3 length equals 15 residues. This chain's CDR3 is CASSPRLAGLYEQYF. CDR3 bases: TGTGCCAGCAGTCCCCGATTAGCGGGCCTCTACGAGCAGTACTTC.

The CDR3 loop reads CASSRTSGNTDTQYF. DNA for the CDR3: TGTGCCAGCAGCCGGACTAGCGGGAACACAGATACGCAGTATTTT. The chain is built from TRBV7-9 and TRBJ2-3, with 12 positions matching TRBD2. Germline loops: CDR1 SEHNR, CDR2 FQNEAQ (reference sequence). Unmatched junction bases numbered 2, after V lost 5 bases and J lost 2 bases. The CDR3 is 15 residues long. Full variable domain (rest looked up from reference TRBV7-9 and TRBJ2-3): DTGVSQNPRHKITKRGQNVTFRCDPISEHNRLYWYRQTLGQGPEFLTYFQNEAQLEKSRLLSDRFSAERPKGSFSTLEIQRTEQGDSAMYLCASSRTSGNTDTQYFGPGTRLTVL.

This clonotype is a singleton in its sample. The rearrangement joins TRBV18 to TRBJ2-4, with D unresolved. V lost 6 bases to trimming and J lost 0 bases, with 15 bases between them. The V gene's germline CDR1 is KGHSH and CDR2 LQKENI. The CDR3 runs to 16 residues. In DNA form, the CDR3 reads TGTGCCAGCTCTCCTTATTCTACATTAGCCAAAAACATTCAGTACTTC. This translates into CASSPYSTLAKNIQYF.

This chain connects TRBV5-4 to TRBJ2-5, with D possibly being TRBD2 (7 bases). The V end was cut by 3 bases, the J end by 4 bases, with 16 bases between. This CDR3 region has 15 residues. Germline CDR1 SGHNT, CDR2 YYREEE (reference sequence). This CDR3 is CASSSGGGERETQYF. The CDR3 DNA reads TGTGCCAGCAGCTCGGGGGGCGGGGAGAGAGAGACCCAGTACTTC.

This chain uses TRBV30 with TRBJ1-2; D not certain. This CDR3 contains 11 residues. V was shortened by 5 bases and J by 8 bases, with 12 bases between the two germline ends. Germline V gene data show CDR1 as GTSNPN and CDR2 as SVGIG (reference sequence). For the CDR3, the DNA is TGTGCCTGGGCCTCCCTGGGAGGCTACACCTTC. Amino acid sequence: CAWASLGGYTF.

The CDR3: CASSLAQGWETQYF. DNA of the CDR3: TGTGCCAGCAGCTTAGCGCAAGGGTGGGAGACCCAGTACTTC. The rearrangement links TRBV7-2 to TRBJ2-5, with D unclear. The germline V and J ends were trimmed by 0 bases and 5 bases, with 10 bases remaining between them. In germline, CDR1 is SGHTA, CDR2 FQGNSA. The CDR3 contains 14 residues.

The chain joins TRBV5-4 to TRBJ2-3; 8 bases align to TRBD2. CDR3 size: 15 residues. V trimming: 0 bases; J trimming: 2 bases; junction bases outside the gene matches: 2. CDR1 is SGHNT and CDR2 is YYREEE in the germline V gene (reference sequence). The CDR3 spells CASSLGAGATDTQYF. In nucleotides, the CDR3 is TGTGCCAGCAGCTTGGGAGCGGGGGCCACAGATACGCAGTATTTT.

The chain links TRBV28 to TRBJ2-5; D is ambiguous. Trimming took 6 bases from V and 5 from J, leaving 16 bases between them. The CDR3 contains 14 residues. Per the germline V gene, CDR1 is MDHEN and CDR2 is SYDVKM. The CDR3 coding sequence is TGTGCCAGCAGCAGGCCAAGCCGGGCGGAGACCCAGTACTTC. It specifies CASSRPSRAETQYF.

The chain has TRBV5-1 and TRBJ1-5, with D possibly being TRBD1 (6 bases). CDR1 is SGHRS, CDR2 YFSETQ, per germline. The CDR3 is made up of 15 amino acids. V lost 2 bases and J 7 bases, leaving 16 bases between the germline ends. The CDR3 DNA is TGCGCCAGCAGCTTTCTGGGGGGCGCCGAGCAGCCCCAGCATTTT. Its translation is CASSFLGGAEQPQHF.

The CDR3 region is CASSLAGLNEQFF. CDR3 DNA: TGTGCCAGCAGCTTAGCGGGTTTAAATGAGCAGTTCTTC. J is TRBJ2-1 and V is TRBV7-9; D is uncertain. V dropped 0 bases and J dropped 7 bases, with 7 bases sitting between them. The CDR3 contains 13 residues. Germline CDR1 SEHNR, CDR2 FQNEAQ (reference sequence).

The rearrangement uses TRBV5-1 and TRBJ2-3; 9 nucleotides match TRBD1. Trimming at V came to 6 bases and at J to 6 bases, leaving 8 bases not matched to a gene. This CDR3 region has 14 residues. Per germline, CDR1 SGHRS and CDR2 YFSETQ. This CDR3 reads CASTGDRDFDTQYF. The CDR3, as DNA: TGCGCCAGCACCGGGGACAGGGATTTCGATACGCAGTATTTT.

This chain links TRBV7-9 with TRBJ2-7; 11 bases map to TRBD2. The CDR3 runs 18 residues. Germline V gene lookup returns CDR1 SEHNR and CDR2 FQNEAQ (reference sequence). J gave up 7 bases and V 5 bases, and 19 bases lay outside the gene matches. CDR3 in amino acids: CASSPGTSGTSHFEEQYF. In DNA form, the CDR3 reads TGTGCCAGCAGCCCCGGGACTAGCGGCACGTCCCACTTCGAGGAGCAGTACTTC.

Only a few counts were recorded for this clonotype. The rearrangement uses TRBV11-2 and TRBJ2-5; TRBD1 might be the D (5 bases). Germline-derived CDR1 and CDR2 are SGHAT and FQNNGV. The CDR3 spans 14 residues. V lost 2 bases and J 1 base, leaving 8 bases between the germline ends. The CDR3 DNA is TGTGCCAGCAGCTTATCAGGGATCCAAGAGACCCAGTACTTC. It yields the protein CASSLSGIQETQYF.

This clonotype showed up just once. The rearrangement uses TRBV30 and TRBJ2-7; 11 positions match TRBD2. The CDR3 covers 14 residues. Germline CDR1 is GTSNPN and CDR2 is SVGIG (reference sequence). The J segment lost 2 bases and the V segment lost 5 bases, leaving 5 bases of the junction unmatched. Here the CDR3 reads CAWYSGRGAYEQYF. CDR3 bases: TGTGCCTGGTATAGCGGGAGGGGAGCCTACGAGCAGTACTTC.

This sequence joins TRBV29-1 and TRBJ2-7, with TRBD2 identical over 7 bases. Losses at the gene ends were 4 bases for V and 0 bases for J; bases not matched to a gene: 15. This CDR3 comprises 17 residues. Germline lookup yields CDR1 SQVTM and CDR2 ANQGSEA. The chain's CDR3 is CSVGISGFGGSSYEQYF. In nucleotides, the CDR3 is TGCAGCGTTGGAATTTCAGGTTTCGGCGGGAGCTCCTACGAGCAGTACTTC.

The CDR3 DNA sequence: TGTGCCAGCAGCCAAGATTTAGTCAGATACGAGCAGTACTTC. Translating it yields CASSQDLVRYEQYF. The gene calls are TRBV14 and TRBJ2-7; the D is unclear. This CDR3 contains 14 residues. Germline V gene sequence: CDR1 SGHDN, CDR2 FVKESK. The germline V and J ends were trimmed by 0 bases and 4 bases, with 10 bases remaining between them. The full variable domain, completed using reference TRBV14 and TRBJ2-7, is EAGVTQFPSHSVIEKGQTVTLRCDPISGHDNLYWYRRVMGKEIKFLLHFVKESKQDESGMPNNRFLAERTGGTYSTLKVQPAELEDSGVYFCASSQDLVRYEQYFGPGTRLTVT.